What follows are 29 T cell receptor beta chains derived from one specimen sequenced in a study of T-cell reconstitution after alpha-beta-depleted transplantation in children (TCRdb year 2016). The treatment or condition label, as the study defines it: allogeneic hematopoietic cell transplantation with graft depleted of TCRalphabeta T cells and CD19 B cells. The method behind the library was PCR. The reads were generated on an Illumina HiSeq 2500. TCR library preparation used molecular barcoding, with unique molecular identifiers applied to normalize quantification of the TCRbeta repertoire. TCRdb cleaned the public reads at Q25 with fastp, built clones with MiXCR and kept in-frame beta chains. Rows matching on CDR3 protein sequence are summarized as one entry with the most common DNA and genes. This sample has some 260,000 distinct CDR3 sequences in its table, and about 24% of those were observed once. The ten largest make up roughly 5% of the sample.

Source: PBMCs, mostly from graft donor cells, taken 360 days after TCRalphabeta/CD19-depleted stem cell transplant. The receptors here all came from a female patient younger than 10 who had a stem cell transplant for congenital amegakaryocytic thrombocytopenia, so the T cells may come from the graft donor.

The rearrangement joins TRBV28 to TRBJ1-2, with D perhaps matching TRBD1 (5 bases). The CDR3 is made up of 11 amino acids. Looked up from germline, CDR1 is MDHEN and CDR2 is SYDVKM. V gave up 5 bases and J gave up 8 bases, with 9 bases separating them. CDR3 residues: CASSDSYGYTF. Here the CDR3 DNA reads TGTGCCAGCAGTGACAGCTACGGCTACACCTTC.

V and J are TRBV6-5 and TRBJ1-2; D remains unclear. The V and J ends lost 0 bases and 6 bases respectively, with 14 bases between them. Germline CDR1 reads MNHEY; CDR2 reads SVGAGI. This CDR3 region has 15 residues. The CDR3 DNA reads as TGTGCCAGCAGTTACTCGTTGACCTCAAGAGATGGCTACACCTTC. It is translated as CASSYSLTSRDGYTF.

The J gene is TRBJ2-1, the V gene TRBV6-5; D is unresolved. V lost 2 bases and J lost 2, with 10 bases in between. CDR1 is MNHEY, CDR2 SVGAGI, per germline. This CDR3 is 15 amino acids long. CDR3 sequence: CASSYGSSAYNEQFF. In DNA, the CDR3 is TGTGCCAGCAGTTACGGCAGCTCTGCCTACAATGAGCAGTTCTTC.

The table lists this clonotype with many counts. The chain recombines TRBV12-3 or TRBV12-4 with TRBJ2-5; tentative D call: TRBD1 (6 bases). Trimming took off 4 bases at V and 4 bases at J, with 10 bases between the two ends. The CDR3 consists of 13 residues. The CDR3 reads CASSSQGLETQYF. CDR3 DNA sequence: TGTGCCAGCAGTTCCCAGGGGTTAGAGACCCAGTACTTC.

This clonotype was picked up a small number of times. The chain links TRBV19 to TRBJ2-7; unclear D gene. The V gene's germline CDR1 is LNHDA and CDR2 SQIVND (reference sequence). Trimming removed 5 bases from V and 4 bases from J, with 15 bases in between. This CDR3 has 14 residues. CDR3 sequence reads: CASSPLLSEYEQYF. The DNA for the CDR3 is TGTGCCAGTAGTCCTCTCCTGAGTGAGTACGAGCAGTACTTC.

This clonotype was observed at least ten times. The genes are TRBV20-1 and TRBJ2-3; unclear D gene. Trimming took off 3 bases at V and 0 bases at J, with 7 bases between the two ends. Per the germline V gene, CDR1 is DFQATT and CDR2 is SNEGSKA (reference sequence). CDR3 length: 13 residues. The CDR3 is CSASLYSTDTQYF. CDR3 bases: TGCAGTGCTAGCCTATACAGCACAGATACGCAGTATTTT.

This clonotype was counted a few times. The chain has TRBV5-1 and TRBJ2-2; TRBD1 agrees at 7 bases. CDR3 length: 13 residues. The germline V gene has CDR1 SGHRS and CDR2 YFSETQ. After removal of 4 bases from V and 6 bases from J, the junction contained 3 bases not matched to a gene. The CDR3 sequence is CASSDDRAGELFF. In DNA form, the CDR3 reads TGCGCCAGCAGCGACGACAGGGCCGGGGAGCTGTTTTTT.

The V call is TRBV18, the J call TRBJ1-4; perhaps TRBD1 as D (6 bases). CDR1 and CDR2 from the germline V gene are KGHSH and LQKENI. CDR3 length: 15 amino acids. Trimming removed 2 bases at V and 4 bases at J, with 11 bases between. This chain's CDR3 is CASSPGGAGNEKLFF. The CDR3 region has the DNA TGTGCCAGCTCACCAGGGGGCGCCGGTAATGAAAAACTGTTTTTT.

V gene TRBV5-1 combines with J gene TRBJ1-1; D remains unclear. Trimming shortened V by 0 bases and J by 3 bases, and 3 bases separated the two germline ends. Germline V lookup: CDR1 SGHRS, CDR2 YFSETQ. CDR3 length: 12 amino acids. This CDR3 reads CASSLADTEAFF. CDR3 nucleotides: TGCGCCAGCAGCTTGGCGGACACTGAAGCTTTCTTT.

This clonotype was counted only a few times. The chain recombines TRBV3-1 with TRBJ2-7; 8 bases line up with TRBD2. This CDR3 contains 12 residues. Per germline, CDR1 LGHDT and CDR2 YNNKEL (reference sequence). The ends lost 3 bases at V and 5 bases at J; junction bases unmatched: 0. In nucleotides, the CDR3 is TGTGCCAGCAGCCACGGGGGGGACGAGCAGTACTTC. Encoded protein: CASSHGGDEQYF.

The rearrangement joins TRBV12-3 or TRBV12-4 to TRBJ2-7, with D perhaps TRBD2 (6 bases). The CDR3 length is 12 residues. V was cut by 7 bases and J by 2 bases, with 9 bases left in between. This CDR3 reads CASTSGAYEQYF. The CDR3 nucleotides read TGTGCCAGCACTTCGGGGGCCTACGAGCAGTACTTC.

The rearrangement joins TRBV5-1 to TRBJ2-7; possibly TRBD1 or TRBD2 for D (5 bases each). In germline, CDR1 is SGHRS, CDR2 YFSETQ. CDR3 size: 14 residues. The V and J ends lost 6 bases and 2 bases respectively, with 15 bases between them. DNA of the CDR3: TGCGCCAGCATGAATGGGGGTAACACCTACGAGCAGTACTTC. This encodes CASMNGGNTYEQYF.

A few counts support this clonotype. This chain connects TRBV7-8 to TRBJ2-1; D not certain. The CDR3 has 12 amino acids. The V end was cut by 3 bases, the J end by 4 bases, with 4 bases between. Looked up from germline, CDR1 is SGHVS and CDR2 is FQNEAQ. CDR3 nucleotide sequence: TGTGCCAGCAGCTTGTTTTACAATGAGCAGTTCTTC. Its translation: CASSLFYNEQFF.

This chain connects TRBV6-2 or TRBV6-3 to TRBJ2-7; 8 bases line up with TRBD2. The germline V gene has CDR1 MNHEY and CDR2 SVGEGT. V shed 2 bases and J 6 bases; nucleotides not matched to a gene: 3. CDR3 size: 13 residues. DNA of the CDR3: TGTGCCAGCAGTTACGGGACTAGAAGCGAGCAGTACTTC. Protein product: CASSYGTRSEQYF.

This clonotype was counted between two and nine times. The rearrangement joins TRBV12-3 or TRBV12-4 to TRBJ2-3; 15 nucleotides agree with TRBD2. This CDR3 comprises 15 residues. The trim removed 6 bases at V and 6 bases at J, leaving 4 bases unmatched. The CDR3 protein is CASRGLAGGVDTQYF. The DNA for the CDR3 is TGTGCCAGCAGGGGACTAGCGGGGGGCGTGGATACGCAGTATTTT.

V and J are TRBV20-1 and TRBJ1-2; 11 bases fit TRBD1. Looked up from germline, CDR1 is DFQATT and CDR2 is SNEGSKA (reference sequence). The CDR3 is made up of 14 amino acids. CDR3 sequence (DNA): TGCAGCCCCCGGTCCGGACAGGGGGCCTCTGGCTACACCTTC. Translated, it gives CSPRSGQGASGYTF.

CDR3 amino acids: CASSLDRVLETQYF. In DNA, the CDR3 is TGTGCCAGCAGCTTAGATCGGGTTTTAGAGACCCAGTACTTC. The chain employs TRBV11-2 and TRBJ2-5; D is undetermined. CDR3 length equals 14 residues. The V gene's germline CDR1 is SGHAT and CDR2 FQNNGV. Trimming took 0 bases from V and 4 from J, leaving 9 bases between them.

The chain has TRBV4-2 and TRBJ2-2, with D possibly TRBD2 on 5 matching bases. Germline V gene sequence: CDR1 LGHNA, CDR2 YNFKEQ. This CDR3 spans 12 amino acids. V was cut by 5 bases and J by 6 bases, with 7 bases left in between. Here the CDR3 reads CASSTGSGELFF. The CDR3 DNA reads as TGTGCCAGCAGCACGGGGTCCGGGGAGCTGTTTTTT.

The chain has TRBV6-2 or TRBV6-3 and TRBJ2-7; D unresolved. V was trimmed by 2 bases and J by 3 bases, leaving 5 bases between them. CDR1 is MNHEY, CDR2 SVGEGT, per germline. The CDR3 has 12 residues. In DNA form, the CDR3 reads TGTGCCAGCAGTTACGTGGACTACGAGCAGTACTTC. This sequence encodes CASSYVDYEQYF.

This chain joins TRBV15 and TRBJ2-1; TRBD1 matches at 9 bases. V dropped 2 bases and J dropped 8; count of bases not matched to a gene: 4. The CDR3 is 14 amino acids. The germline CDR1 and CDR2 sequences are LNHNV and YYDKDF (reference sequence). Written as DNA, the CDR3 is TGTGCCACCAGCAGACTCGGACAGGGGCATGAGCAGTTCTTC. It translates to CATSRLGQGHEQFF.

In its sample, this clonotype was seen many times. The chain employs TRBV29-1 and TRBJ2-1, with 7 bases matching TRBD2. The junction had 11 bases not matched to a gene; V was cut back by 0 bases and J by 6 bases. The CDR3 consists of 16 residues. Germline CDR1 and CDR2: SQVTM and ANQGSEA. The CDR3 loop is CSVEEGGSLIPNEQFF. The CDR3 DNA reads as TGCAGCGTTGAAGAGGGCGGGAGCCTTATCCCCAATGAGCAGTTCTTC.

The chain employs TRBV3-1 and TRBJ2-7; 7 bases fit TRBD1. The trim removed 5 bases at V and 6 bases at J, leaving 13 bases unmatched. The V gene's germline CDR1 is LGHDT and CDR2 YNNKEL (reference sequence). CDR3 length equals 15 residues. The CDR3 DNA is TGTGCCAGCAGCGGCCTTCAGGGGGTACTCATCGAGCAGTACTTC. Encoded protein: CASSGLQGVLIEQYF.

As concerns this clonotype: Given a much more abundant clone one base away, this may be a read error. This chain's CDR3 is CATNEGQLRKTQYF. The CDR3, as DNA: TGTGCCACCAACGAGGGACAGCTAAGGAAGACCCAGTACTTC. The chain carries TRBV15 and TRBJ2-5; 7 bases align to TRBD1. Germline CDR1 reads LNHNV; CDR2 reads YYDKDF (reference sequence). This CDR3 is built from 14 residues. J gave up 6 bases and V 7 bases, and 11 bases lay outside the gene matches. Variable domain in full (rest from reference TRBV15 and TRBJ2-5): DAMVIQNPRYQVTQFGKPVTLSCSQTLNHNVMYWYQQKSSQAPKLLFHYYDKDFNNEADTPDNFQSRRPNTSFCFLDIRSPGLGDTAMYLCATNEGQLRKTQYFGPGTRLLVL.

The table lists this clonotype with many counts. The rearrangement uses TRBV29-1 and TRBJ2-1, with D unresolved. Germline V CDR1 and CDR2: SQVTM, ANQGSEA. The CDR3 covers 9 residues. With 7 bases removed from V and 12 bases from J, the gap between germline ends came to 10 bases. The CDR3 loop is CSAYQGQFF. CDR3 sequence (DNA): TGCAGCGCCTACCAAGGGCAGTTCTTC.

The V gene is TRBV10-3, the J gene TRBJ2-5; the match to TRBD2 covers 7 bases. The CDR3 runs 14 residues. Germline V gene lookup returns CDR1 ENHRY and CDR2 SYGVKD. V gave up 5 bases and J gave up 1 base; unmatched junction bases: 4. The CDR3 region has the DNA TGTGCCATCAGTCCCACTAGCGCCCAAGAGACCCAGTACTTC. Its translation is CAISPTSAQETQYF.

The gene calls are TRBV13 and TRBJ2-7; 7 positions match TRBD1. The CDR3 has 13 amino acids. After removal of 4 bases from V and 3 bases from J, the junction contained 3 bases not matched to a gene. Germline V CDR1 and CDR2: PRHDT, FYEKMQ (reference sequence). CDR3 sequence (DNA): TGTGCCAGCAGCTGGGGACAGCTCTACGAGCAGTACTTC. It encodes CASSWGQLYEQYF.

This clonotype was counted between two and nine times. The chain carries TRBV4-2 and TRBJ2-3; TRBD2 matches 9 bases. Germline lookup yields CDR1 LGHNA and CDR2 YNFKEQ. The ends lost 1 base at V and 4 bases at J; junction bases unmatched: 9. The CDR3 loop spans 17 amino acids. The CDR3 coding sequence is TGTGCCAGCAGCCAAGTAAGCCTAGCGGGGAGCTCAGATACGCAGTATTTT. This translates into CASSQVSLAGSSDTQYF.

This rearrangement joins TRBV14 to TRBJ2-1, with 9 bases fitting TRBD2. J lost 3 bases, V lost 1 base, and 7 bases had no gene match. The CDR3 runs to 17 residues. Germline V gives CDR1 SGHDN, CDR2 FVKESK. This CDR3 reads CASSQAPSGKSYNEQFF. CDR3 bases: TGTGCCAGCAGCCAAGCTCCTAGCGGGAAAAGCTACAATGAGCAGTTCTTC.

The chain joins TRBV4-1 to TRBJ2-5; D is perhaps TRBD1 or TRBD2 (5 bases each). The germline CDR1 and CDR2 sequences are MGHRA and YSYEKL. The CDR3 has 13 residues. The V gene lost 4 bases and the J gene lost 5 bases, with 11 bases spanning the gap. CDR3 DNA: TGCGCCAGCAGCCGGGGGACGTTGGAGACCCAGTACTTC. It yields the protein CASSRGTLETQYF.